These 16 T cell receptor beta chains came from one sample sequenced in a study of shared clonotypes between healthy human individuals. Only in-frame clones appear in the TCRdb table, and some are missing; sequencing was by immunoSEQ multiplex PCR. The sample consists of around 510,000 clones, about 96% of them appearing once. Sequenced sample: naive CD4+ T cells sorted from blood. Noted subset: CD45RA+ positively selected. The receptors were gathered from a woman aged 25 to 45 in good health.

The V and J genes are TRBV28 and TRBJ2-1, with 9 bases fitting TRBD1. Germline CDR1 reads MDHEN; CDR2 reads SYDVKM. With V trimmed by 8 bases and J by 7 bases, 15 bases remained unmatched. CDR3 length: 16 amino acids. Written as DNA, the CDR3 is TGTGCCAGCCCTGCACCGGGACAGGGCCTCGTAAATGAGCAGTTCTTC. This translates into CASPAPGQGLVNEQFF. Full variable domain (remainder filled in from reference TRBV28 and TRBJ2-1): DVKVTQSSRYLVKRTGEKVFLECVQDMDHENMFWYRQDPGLGLRLIYFSYDVKMKEKGDIPEGYSVSREKKERFSLILESASTNQTSMYLCASPAPGQGLVNEQFFGPGTRLTVL.

The rearrangement links TRBV19 to TRBJ2-5; 7 positions match TRBD2. The last part of the DNA fits TRBJ2-7 better; the J call may be wrong. The germline V gene encodes CDR1 LNHDA and CDR2 SQIVND (reference sequence). The CDR3 loop spans 15 amino acids. CDR3 bases: TGTGCCAGTAGTATAGCCCTAGCGGAGTCCTACGAGCAGTACTTC. Translation gives CASSIALAESYEQYF.

The chain combines TRBV29-1 with TRBJ1-2, with 11 bases lining up with TRBD1. Losses at the gene ends were 6 bases for V and 12 bases for J; bases not matched to a gene: 9. Germline V CDR1 and CDR2: SQVTM, ANQGSEA. CDR3 length: 12 residues. The CDR3 bases are TGCAGCGTCGCCTGGGGGGACAGGGGGGACACCTTC. Protein sequence: CSVAWGDRGDTF.

Details on this clone: Different DNA sequences within this sample yield the same CDR3. The V call is TRBV29-1, the J call TRBJ1-2; D gene ambiguous. Germline CDR1 is SQVTM and CDR2 is ANQGSEA. The CDR3 sequence is 11 residues long. V shed 1 base and J shed 1 base, with 1 base lying between them. In DNA form, the CDR3 reads TGCAGCGTTGAAGTTAACTATGGCTACACCTTC. It specifies CSVEVNYGYTF. Full variable domain (missing parts from reference TRBV29-1 and TRBJ1-2): SAVISQKPSRDICQRGTSLTIQCQVDSQVTMMFWYRQQPGQSLTLIATANQGSEATYESGFVIDKFPISRPNLTFSTLTVSNMSPEDSSIYLCSVEVNYGYTFGSGTRLTVV.

The chain uses TRBV28 and TRBJ2-7; 8 bases align to TRBD1. The germline V gene has CDR1 MDHEN and CDR2 SYDVKM. V lost 3 bases, J lost 0 bases, and 7 bases stayed unmatched. The CDR3 spans 16 residues. CDR3 bases: TGTGCCAGCAGTTTTTACCCCGGACAGGGCTCCTACGAGCAGTACTTC. It translates to CASSFYPGQGSYEQYF.

This sequence joins TRBV28 and TRBJ2-5; 15 bases match TRBD2. The CDR3 consists of 15 residues. With V trimmed by 5 bases and J by 7 bases, 5 bases remained unmatched. Germline V gene data show CDR1 as MDHEN and CDR2 as SYDVKM. This CDR3 reads CASSPGLAGGRTQYF. In nucleotides, the CDR3 is TGTGCCAGCAGTCCCGGACTAGCGGGGGGGAGGACCCAGTACTTC.

The genes are TRBV11-2 and TRBJ2-7, with D perhaps matching TRBD2 (5 bases). V lost 5 bases and J lost 6, with 14 bases in between. Germline CDR1 SGHAT, CDR2 FQNNGV. The CDR3 loop spans 13 amino acids. CDR3: CASSQTLESEQYF. The CDR3 bases are TGTGCCAGCAGCCAGACACTAGAGAGCGAGCAGTACTTC. Drawing the rest from reference TRBV11-2 and TRBJ2-7, the complete variable domain is EAGVAQSPRYKIIEKRQSVAFWCNPISGHATLYWYQQILGQGPKLLIQFQNNGVVDDSQLPKDRFSAERLKGVDSTLKIQPAKLEDSAVYLCASSQTLESEQYFGPGTRLTVT.

The genes are TRBV19 and TRBJ2-1; a weak D match, TRBD2 (6 bases). The V end lost 5 bases, the J end lost 2 bases, and 16 bases lay between the germline ends. There are 16 residues in the CDR3. CDR1 and CDR2 (germline): LNHDA, SQIVND (reference sequence). The CDR3 region has the DNA TGTGCCAGTAGTGGGCCTAGCGTTACAGCCTACAATGAGCAGTTCTTC. This translates into CASSGPSVTAYNEQFF. The variable domain in full, with the rest retrieved from reference TRBV19 and TRBJ2-1, is DGGITQSPKYLFRKEGQNVTLSCEQNLNHDAMYWYRQDPGQGLRLIYYSQIVNDFQKGDIAEGYSVSREKKESFPLTVTSAQKNPTAFYLCASSGPSVTAYNEQFFGPGTRLTVL.

The chain has TRBV5-6 and TRBJ2-2; 8 bases map to TRBD2. CDR1 is SGHDT and CDR2 is YYEEEE in the germline V gene. With 3 bases clipped from V and 1 base from J, the junction kept 2 bases outside the gene matches. The CDR3 sequence is 15 residues long. Written as DNA, the CDR3 is TGTGCCAGCAGCTATACTAGCGGGAACACCGGGGAGCTGTTTTTT. Protein sequence: CASSYTSGNTGELFF.

The V gene is TRBV5-4, the J gene TRBJ2-5; a weak D match, TRBD2 (5 bases). The J call may be faulty, since TRBJ2-7 better matches the DNA end. Germline assignment: CDR1 SGHNT and CDR2 YYREEE (reference sequence). CDR3 size: 13 residues. The DNA of the CDR3 is TGTGCCAGCAGCAACACTAGCTCCTACGAGCAGTACTTC. It specifies CASSNTSSYEQYF.

The chain uses TRBV28 and TRBJ2-4, with 8 bases lining up with TRBD1. Per the germline V gene, CDR1 is MDHEN and CDR2 is SYDVKM. V shed 4 bases, J shed 2 bases, and the junction held 10 bases outside the gene matches. The CDR3 has 17 amino acids. The CDR3 DNA follows: TGTGCCAGCAGTTCCTCCGGGACAGGAGGATCCAAAAACATTCAGTACTTC. Protein sequence: CASSSSGTGGSKNIQYF.

This chain joins TRBV28 and TRBJ1-3, with TRBD1 matching over 10 bases. The CDR3 is 16 amino acids. Losses at the gene ends were 1 base for V and 5 bases for J; bases not matched to a gene: 5. The germline V gene has CDR1 MDHEN and CDR2 SYDVKM. CDR3 amino acids: CASSLYVTGGRNTIYF. The CDR3, as DNA: TGTGCCAGCAGTTTATATGTGACAGGGGGCCGAAACACCATATATTTT.

The rearrangement links TRBV11-3 to TRBJ2-5; 8 bases are shared with TRBD1. V was clipped by 3 bases and J by 4 bases; unmatched bases: 10. This CDR3 comprises 16 residues. Germline V gene sequence: CDR1 SGHNT, CDR2 YENEEA. The CDR3 DNA sequence: TGTGCCAGCAGCTTCGGAGGGCCTGACAGGGGAGAGACCCAGTACTTC. Translation: CASSFGGPDRGETQYF.

The chain employs TRBV9 and TRBJ1-5; D gene uncertain. V lost 0 bases to trimming and J lost 3 bases, with 10 bases between them. The CDR3 contains 15 residues. The germline V gene has CDR1 SGDLS and CDR2 YYNGEE. As DNA, the CDR3 is TGTGCCAGCAGCGTAGATGGGGAGACCAATCAGCCCCAGCATTTT. This translates into CASSVDGETNQPQHF.

The chain uses TRBV5-4 and TRBJ2-5, with 11 bases that match TRBD2. Germline V gives CDR1 SGHNT, CDR2 YYREEE (reference sequence). V dropped 4 bases and J dropped 3; count of bases not matched to a gene: 2. The CDR3 is made up of 14 amino acids. CDR3 sequence reads: CASSQGLAEETQYF. The DNA of the CDR3 is TGTGCCAGCAGCCAGGGACTAGCGGAAGAGACCCAGTACTTC.

This clone has a handful of counts. This chain joins TRBV10-1 and TRBJ2-2; D may be TRBD1 (6 bases). The CDR3 totals 15 residues. V was cut by 6 bases and J by 0 bases, with 11 bases left in between. Germline lookup yields CDR1 WNHNN and CDR2 SYGVQD (reference sequence). CDR3 sequence: CASRGTTSNTGELFF. CDR3 DNA: TGCGCCAGCAGGGGGACAACATCGAACACCGGGGAGCTGTTTTTT.